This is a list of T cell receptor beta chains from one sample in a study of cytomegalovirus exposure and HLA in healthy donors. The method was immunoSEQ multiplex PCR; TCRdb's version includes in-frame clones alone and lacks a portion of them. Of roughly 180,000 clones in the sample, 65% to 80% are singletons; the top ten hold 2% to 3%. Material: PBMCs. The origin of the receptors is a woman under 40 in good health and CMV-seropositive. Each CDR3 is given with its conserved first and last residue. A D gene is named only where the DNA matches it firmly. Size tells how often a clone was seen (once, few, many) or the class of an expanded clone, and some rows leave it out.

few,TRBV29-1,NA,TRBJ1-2,CSVEGAGGYGYTF,TGCAGCGTTGAGGGGGCTGGGGGCTATGGCTACACCTTC
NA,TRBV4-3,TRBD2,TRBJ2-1,CASSPGTTDNEQFF,TGCGCCAGCAGTCCCGGGACTACCGACAATGAGCAGTTCTTC
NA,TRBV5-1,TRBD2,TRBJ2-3,CASSHGTSGGLLHTDTQYF,TGCGCCAGCAGTCATGGGACTAGCGGGGGGCTACTTCACACAGATACGCAGTATTTT
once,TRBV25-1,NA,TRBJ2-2,CASSELATGELFF,TGTGCCAGCAGTGAATTGGCAACCGGGGAGCTGTTTTTT
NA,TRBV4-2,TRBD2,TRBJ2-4,CASSQGTETSGGAKNIQYF,TGTGCCAGCAGCCAGGGTACCGAGACTAGCGGGGGGGCCAAAAACATTCAGTACTTC
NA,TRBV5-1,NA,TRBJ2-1,CASRSLSTSGGDYNEQFF,TGCGCCAGCAGAAGCCTGTCCACTTCTGGAGGGGATTACAATGAGCAGTTCTTC
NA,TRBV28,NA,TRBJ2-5,CASSLLKETQYF,TGTGCCAGCAGTTTACTAAAAGAGACCCAGTACTTC
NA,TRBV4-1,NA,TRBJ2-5,CASSHHSGTRQETQYF,TGCGCCAGCAGCCACCACTCCGGGACACGCCAAGAGACCCAGTACTTC
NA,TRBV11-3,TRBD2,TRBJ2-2,CASSFASGGTGELFF,TGTGCCAGCAGCTTTGCGTCCGGGGGGACCGGGGAGCTGTTTTTT
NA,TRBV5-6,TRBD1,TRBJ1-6,CASSLGDRENSPLHF,TGTGCCAGCAGCTTGGGGGACAGGGAGAATTCACCCCTCCACTTT
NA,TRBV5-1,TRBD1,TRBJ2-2,CASRSRDRVEGELFF,TGCGCCAGCAGAAGCCGGGACAGGGTGGAAGGGGAGCTGTTTTTT
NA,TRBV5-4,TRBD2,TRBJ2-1,CASGTSGGYNEQFF,TGTGCCAGCGGGACTAGCGGGGGGTACAATGAGCAGTTCTTC
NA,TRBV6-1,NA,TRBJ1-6,CASSGGGGVNNSPLHF,TGTGCCAGCAGTGGAGGGGGAGGGGTAAATAATTCACCCCTCCACTTT
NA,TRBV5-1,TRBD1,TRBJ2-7,CASTPDRGIYEQYF,TGCGCCAGCACCCCGGACAGGGGGATCTACGAGCAGTACTTC
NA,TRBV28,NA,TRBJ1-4,CASIGEIGNEKLFF,TGTGCCAGCATCGGGGAGATCGGTAATGAAAAACTGTTTTTT
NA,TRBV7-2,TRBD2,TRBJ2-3,CASSPPGLARVDTQYF,TGTGCCAGCAGTCCGCCGGGACTAGCGAGGGTGGATACGCAGTATTTT
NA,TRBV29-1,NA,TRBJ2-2,CSVGEGGPGELFF,TGCAGCGTTGGTGAGGGGGGGCCCGGGGAGCTGTTTTTT
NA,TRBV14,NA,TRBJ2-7,CASSQLTGGGYEQYF,TGTGCCAGCAGCCAATTAACTGGGGGCGGCTACGAGCAGTACTTC
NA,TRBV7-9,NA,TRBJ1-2,CASSARPTRIYGYTF,TGTGCCAGCAGCGCTAGACCTACAAGGATCTATGGCTACACCTTC
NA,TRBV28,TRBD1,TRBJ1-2,CASNYPPGTGYNYGYTF,TGTGCCAGCAATTACCCCCCCGGGACAGGGTACAACTATGGCTACACCTTC
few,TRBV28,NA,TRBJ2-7,CASSLSSGRYEQYF,TGTGCCAGCAGTTTATCCTCGGGGAGGTACGAGCAGTACTTC
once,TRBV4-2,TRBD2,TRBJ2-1,CASSQPPYLAGGEEQFF,TGTGCCAGCAGCCAGCCCCCATACCTAGCGGGGGGCGAAGAGCAGTTCTTC
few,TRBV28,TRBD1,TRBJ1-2,CASSAGTGGGNYGYTF,TGTGCCAGCAGTGCCGGGACAGGGGGGGGGAACTATGGCTACACCTTC
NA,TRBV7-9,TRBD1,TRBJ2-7,CSSSTGTAYEQYF,TGTTCCAGCAGTACCGGGACAGCCTACGAGCAGTACTTC
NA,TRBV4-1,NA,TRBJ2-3,CASSQVPGSTDTQYF,TGCGCCAGCAGCCAAGTCCCCGGGTCCACAGATACGCAGTATTTT
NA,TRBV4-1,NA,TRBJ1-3,CASSQDEMVTTIYF,TGCGCCAGCAGCCAAGATGAAATGGTGACAACCATATATTTT
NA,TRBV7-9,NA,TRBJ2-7,CASSLSTVYEQYF,TGTGCCAGCAGCTTAAGCACAGTATACGAGCAGTACTTC
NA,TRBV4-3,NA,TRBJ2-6,CASSQAARDTHSGANVLTF,TGCGCCAGCAGCCAAGCCGCCCGGGACACTCACTCTGGGGCCAACGTCCTGACTTTC
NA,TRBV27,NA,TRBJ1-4,CASSFAGHGEKLFF,TGTGCCAGCAGTTTCGCGGGCCATGGCGAAAAACTGTTTTTT
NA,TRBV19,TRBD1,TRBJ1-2,CASSPEDRRVYGYTF,TGTGCCAGTAGTCCAGAGGACAGGAGAGTCTATGGCTACACCTTC
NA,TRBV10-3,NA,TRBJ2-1,CAISSTRENEQFF,TGTGCCATCAGTTCTACCCGGGAGAATGAGCAGTTCTTC
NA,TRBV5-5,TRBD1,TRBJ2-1,CASSSGQGARNEQFF,TGTGCCAGCAGCTCGGGACAGGGGGCGCGCAATGAGCAGTTCTTC
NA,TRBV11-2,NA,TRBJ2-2,CASSPIPGRGNTGELFF,TGTGCCAGCAGTCCAATACCGGGCAGGGGCAACACCGGGGAGCTGTTTTTT
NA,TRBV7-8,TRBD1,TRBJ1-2,CASSLALGTANYGYTF,TGTGCCAGCAGCTTAGCCCTTGGGACAGCTAACTATGGCTACACCTTC
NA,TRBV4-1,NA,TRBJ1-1,CASSQDSGGRPLNTEAFF,TGCGCCAGCAGCCAAGATAGCGGGGGGCGGCCCTTGAACACTGAAGCTTTCTTT
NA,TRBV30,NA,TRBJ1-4,CAWSVPGNQKLFF,TGTGCCTGGAGTGTACCAGGGAACCAAAAACTGTTTTTT
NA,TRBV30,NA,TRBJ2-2,CAWSTGNTGELFF,TGTGCCTGGAGCACAGGTAACACCGGGGAGCTGTTTTTT
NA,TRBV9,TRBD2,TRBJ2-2,CASSLGTSGGPYTGELFF,TGTGCCAGCAGCCTCGGGACTAGCGGGGGGCCTTACACCGGGGAGCTGTTTTTT
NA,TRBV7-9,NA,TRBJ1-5,CSSSLSSGMTNQPQHF,TGTTCCAGCAGCTTAAGTAGCGGCATGACGAATCAGCCCCAGCATTTT
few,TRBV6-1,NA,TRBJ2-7,CASSSDSSYEQYF,TGTGCCAGCAGTTCCGACAGTTCCTACGAGCAGTACTTC
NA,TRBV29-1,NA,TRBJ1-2,CSDRVGYGYTF,TGCAGCGACAGGGTGGGCTATGGCTACACCTTC
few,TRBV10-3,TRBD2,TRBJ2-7,CAISEVAGENYEQYF,TGTGCCATCAGTGAGGTGGCGGGGGAGAACTACGAGCAGTACTTC
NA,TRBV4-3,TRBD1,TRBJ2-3,CASSQLTGGTTDTQYF,TGCGCCAGCAGCCAATTAACAGGGGGGACCACAGATACGCAGTATTTT
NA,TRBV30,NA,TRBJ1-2,CAWSATQTAPVGYTF,TGTGCCTGGAGTGCAACTCAGACAGCTCCTGTTGGCTACACCTTC
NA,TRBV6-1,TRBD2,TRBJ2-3,CASSVLAGGPADTQYF,TGTGCCAGCAGTGTACTAGCGGGGGGGCCGGCAGATACGCAGTATTTT
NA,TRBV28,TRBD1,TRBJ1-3,CASSHRTGVNSGNTIYF,TGTGCCAGCAGTCACCGGACAGGGGTCAATTCTGGAAACACCATATATTTT
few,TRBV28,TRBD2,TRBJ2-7,CASTTRVGGDYEQYF,TGTGCCAGCACCACCCGGGTGGGGGGGGACTACGAGCAGTACTTC